This T cell receptor (beta chain) was obtained from a study of blood T cell repertoires in COVID-19. Whole-study context: There were acute and convalescent COVID-19 samples, and they came from the United States, Italy and Spain. PBMCs, B-cell-depleted T cells, or T cells provided the cDNA or gDNA that made up the material.

This clone was found once. CDR3 size: 15 residues. V was trimmed by 2 bases and J by 14 bases, leaving 19 bases between them. Looked up from germline, CDR1 is MNHEY and CDR2 is SMNVEV (reference sequence). Original processing notes: The assay estimated nucleated cells by amplifying reference gene primers. Assay: immunoSEQ multiplex PCR; the TCRdb copy retains only in-frame clones and omits some. Clonal size and the V and J genes are those of that table, whereas D and trimming came from the DNA. The sample includes some 170,000 clones, about 86% seen only once; the top ten take 15% to 20%. The TCR originated in a woman aged 80 or older with acute or convalescent COVID-19. The sequenced sample was peripheral blood. The chain joins TRBV27 to TRBJ1-6, with D unclear. The CDR3 DNA reads as TGTGCCAGCAGTTTAGAGGCAGACTATGATAAAACCCTCCACTTT. Translation gives CASSLEADYDKTLHF.